A single sample is the source of the 7 T cell receptor beta chains below, sequenced in a study of blood T cells in healthy people across ages. Primed by a sample-barcoded 5' primer and a J-beta primer mix, a second PCR proceeded for roughly 7 to 12 cycles. TCRdb independently ran MiXCR on the 5' RACE reads; one entry per CDR3 protein. Found here are roughly 640,000 distinct CDR3 sequences, 25% to 30% of them singletons; the top ten hold roughly 14%. Sequenced input: blood. The source of these receptors is an elderly woman in good health.

V is TRBV4-1 and J is TRBJ1-1; D remains ambiguous. The CDR3 contains 14 residues. Trimming shortened V by 1 base and J by 1 base, and 7 bases separated the two germline ends. Looked up from germline, CDR1 is MGHRA and CDR2 is YSYEKL. The CDR3 DNA is TGCGCCAGCAGCCAAGTATCCGGGAACACTGAAGCTTTCTTT. Encoded protein: CASSQVSGNTEAFF.

Of note for this clonotype: With a much larger clone just one base away, this may be a read error. V and J are TRBV6-5 and TRBJ1-4; D uncertain. The CDR3 runs to 14 residues. Germline V gene data show CDR1 as MNHEY and CDR2 as SVGAGI. The CDR3 sequence: CAGSGRATNEKLFF. The CDR3 nucleotides are TGTGCCGGCAGTGGGAGGGCAACTAATGAAAAACTGTTTTTT.

Remarks on this clonotype: Since a much larger clone is just one base distant, this may be a read error. The V call is TRBV5-6, the J call TRBJ2-7; tentative D call: TRBD1 (6 bases). The CDR3 runs 14 residues. The germline V gene encodes CDR1 SGHDT and CDR2 YYEEEE. In DNA form, the CDR3 reads TGTGCCAGCAGCTTGATAGGACAGCCCTACGAGCAGGACTTC. Amino acid sequence: CASSLIGQPYEQDF.

This clonotype came up once. A much larger clone lies one base from this, so it may be a read error. The chain links TRBV7-7 to TRBJ2-1, with 10 bases matching TRBD2. The DNA end is more similar to TRBJ2-7, so the J call may be wrong. CDR3 length: 15 residues. CDR1 and CDR2 (germline): SSHAT, FNYEAQ (reference sequence). The CDR3 coding sequence is TGTGCCAGCAGCTTAGAGCGGGGGGGCTACAATGAGCAGTACTTC. This encodes CASSLERGGYNEQYF.

This clonotype was detected ten times or more. This chain joins TRBV4-2 and TRBJ2-1; TRBD2 aligns across 7 bases. Germline values: CDR1 LGHNA, CDR2 YNFKEQ. The CDR3 totals 17 residues. V shed 2 bases and J 1 base; nucleotides not matched to a gene: 8. The CDR3 DNA reads as TGTGCCAGCAGCCAAAGTGCGGGGGAGGGATCCTACAATGAGCAGTTCTTC. Protein product: CASSQSAGEGSYNEQFF.

J is TRBJ2-1 and V is TRBV3-1, with D perhaps matching TRBD1 (6 bases). Deletions cut 3 bases from V and 8 bases from J, with 11 bases between. The germline V gene has CDR1 LGHDT and CDR2 YNNKEL (reference sequence). The CDR3 runs to 13 residues. The CDR3: CASSHQGWDEQFF. The CDR3 bases are TGTGCCAGCAGCCACCAGGGGTGGGATGAGCAGTTCTTC.

J is TRBJ1-5 and V is TRBV6-1; the D is unclear. The CDR3 sequence is 16 residues long. V was cut by 2 bases and J by 1 base, with 12 bases left in between. Looked up from germline, CDR1 is MNHNS and CDR2 is SASEGT. CDR3 amino acids: CASSEKGVGSNQPQHF. For the CDR3, the DNA is TGTGCCAGCAGTGAAAAGGGAGTGGGGAGCAATCAGCCCCAGCATTTT.